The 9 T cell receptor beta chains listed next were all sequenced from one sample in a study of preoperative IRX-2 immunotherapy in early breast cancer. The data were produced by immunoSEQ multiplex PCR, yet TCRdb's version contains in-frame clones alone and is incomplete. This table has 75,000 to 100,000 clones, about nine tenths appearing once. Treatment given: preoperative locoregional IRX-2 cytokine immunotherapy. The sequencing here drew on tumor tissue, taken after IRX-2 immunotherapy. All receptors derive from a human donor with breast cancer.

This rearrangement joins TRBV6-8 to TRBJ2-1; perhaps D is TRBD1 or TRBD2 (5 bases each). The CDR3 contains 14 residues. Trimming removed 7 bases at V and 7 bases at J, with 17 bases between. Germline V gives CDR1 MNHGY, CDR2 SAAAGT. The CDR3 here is CASKLSPWGNEQFF. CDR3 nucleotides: TGTGCCAGCAAGTTGAGTCCCTGGGGGAATGAGCAGTTCTTC.

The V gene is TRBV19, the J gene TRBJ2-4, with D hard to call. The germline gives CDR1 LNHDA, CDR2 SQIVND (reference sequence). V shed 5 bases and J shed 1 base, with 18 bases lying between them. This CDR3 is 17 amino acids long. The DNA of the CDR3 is TGTGCCAGTAGTGTTTTGGGGATAGGTGTGGCCAAAAACATTCAGTACTTC. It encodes CASSVLGIGVAKNIQYF. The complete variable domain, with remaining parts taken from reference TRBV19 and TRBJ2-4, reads DGGITQSPKYLFRKEGQNVTLSCEQNLNHDAMYWYRQDPGQGLRLIYYSQIVNDFQKGDIAEGYSVSREKKESFPLTVTSAQKNPTAFYLCASSVLGIGVAKNIQYFGAGTRLSVL.

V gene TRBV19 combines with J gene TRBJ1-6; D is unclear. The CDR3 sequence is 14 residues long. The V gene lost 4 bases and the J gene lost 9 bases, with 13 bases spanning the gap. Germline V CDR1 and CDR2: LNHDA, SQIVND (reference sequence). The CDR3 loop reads CASSTTSRASPLHF. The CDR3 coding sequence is TGTGCCAGTAGTACCACTAGTCGGGCTTCACCCCTCCACTTT.

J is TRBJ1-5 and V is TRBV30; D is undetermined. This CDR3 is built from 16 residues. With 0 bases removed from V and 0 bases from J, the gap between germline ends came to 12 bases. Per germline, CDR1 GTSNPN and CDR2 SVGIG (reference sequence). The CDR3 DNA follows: TGTGCCTGGAGTGTGTTCTCAGGTTATAGCAATCAGCCCCAGCATTTT. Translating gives CAWSVFSGYSNQPQHF.

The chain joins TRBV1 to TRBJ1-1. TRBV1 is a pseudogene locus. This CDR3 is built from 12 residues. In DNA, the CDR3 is TGCGCCAGCAGCCCTGTGGTCGGTGAAGCTTTCTTT. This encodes CASSPVVGEAFF.

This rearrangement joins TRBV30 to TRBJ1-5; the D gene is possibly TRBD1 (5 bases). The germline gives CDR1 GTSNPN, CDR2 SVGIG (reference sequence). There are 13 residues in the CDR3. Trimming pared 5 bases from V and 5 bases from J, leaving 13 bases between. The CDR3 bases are TGTGCCTGGGCCTTGGGGGTCGATCAGCCCCAGCATTTT. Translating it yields CAWALGVDQPQHF. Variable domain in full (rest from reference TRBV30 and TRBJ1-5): SQTIHQWPATLVQPVGSPLSLECTVEGTSNPNLYWYRQAAGRGLQLLFYSVGIGQISSEVPQNLSASRPQDRQFILSSKKLLLSDSGFYLCAWALGVDQPQHFGDGTRLSIL.

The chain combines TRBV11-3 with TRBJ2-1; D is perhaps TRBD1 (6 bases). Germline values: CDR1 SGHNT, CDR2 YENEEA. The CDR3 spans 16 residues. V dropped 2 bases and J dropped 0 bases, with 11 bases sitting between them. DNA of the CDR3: TGTGCCAGCAGCTTAATCCACAGGGACTCCTACAATGAGCAGTTCTTC. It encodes CASSLIHRDSYNEQFF.

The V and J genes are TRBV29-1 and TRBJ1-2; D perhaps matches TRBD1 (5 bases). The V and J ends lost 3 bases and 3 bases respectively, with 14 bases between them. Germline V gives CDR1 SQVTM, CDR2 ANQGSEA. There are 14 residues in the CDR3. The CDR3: CSVDEVGDDYGYTF. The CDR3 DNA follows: TGCAGCGTTGACGAGGTAGGGGATGACTATGGCTACACCTTC.

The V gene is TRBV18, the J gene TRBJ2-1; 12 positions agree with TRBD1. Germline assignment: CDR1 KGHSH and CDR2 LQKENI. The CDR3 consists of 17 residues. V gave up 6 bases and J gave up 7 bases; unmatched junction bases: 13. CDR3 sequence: CASSRYTGQGAGNEQFF. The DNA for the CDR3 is TGTGCCAGCTCCCGCTACACGGGACAGGGGGCCGGGAATGAGCAGTTCTTC.